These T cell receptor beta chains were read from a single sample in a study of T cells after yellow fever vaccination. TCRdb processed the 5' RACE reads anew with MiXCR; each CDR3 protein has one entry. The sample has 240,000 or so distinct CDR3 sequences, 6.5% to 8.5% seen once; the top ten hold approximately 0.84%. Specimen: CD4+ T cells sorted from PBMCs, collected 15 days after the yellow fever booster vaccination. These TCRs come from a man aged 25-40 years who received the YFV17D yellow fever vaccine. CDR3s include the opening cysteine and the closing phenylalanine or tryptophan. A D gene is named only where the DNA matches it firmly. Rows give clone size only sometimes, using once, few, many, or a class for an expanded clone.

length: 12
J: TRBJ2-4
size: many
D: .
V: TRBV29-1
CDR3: CSVEQGGNIQYF
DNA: TGCAGCGTTGAACAGGGGGGAAACATTCAGTACTTC

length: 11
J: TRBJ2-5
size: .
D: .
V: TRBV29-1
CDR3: CSAQVQETQYF
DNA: TGCAGCGCTCAAGTTCAAGAGACCCAGTACTTC

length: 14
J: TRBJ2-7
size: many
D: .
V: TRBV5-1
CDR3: CASSLVGASYEQYF
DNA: TGCGCCAGCAGCCTGGTAGGTGCCTCCTACGAGCAGTACTTC

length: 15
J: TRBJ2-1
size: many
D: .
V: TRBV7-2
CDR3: CASSFDRQPYNEQFF
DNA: TGTGCCAGCAGCTTCGACAGGCAACCTTACAATGAGCAGTTCTTC

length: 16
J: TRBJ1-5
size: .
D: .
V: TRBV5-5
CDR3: CASSLELWTLNQPQHF
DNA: TGTGCCAGCAGCTTGGAACTCTGGACCCTCAATCAGCCCCAGCATTTT

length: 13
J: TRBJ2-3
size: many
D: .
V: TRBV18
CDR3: CAGEDGIADTQYF
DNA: TGTGCCGGCGAGGATGGGATAGCAGATACGCAGTATTTT

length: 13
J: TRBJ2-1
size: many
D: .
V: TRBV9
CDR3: CASSPGPLDEQFF
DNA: TGTGCCAGCAGCCCAGGACCCCTTGATGAGCAGTTCTTC

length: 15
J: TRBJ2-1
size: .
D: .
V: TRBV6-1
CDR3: CASSRTGNSYNEQFF
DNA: TGTGCCAGCAGCCGGACCGGTAACTCCTACAATGAGCAGTTCTTC

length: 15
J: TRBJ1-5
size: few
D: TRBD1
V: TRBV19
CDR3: CASSIWQGGNQPQHF
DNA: TGTGCCAGTAGTATCTGGCAGGGGGGAAATCAGCCCCAGCATTTT

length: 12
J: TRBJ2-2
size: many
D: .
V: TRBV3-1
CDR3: CASSQGTGELFF
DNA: TGTGCCAGCAGCCAAGGCACCGGGGAGCTGTTTTTT

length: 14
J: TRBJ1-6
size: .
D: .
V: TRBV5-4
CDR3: CASSSMENNSPLHF
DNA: TGTGCCAGCAGCTCCATGGAGAATAATTCACCCCTCCACTTT

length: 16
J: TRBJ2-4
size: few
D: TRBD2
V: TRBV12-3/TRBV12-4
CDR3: CASSFTSGSGTNIQYF
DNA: TGTGCCAGCAGTTTCACTAGCGGTTCGGGTACGAACATTCAGTACTTC

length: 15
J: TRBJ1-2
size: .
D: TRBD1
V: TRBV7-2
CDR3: CASSWEAGQKYGYTF
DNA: TGTGCCAGCAGCTGGGAAGCGGGACAGAAATATGGCTACACCTTC

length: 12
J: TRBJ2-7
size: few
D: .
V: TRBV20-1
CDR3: CSANGISYEQYF
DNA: TGCAGTGCTAACGGGATCTCCTACGAGCAGTACTTC

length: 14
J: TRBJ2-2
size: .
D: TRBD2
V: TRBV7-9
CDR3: CASSFSGSSGELFF
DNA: TGTGCCAGCAGCTTTAGCGGGAGCTCTGGGGAGCTGTTTTTT

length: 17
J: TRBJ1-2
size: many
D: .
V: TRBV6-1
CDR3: CASSQRSRGRRSNGYTF
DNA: TGTGCCAGCAGTCAGCGCTCCAGGGGAAGAAGGTCGAACGGCTACACCTTC

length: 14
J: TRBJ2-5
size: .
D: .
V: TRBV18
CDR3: CASSPSFSQETQYF
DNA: TGTGCCAGCTCACCATCATTTAGTCAAGAGACCCAGTACTTC

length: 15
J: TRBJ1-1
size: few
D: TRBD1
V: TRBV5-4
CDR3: CASSQGQGRNTEAFF
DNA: TGTGCCAGCAGCCAGGGACAGGGACGCAACACTGAAGCTTTCTTT

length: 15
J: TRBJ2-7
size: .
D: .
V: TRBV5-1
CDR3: CASSLGDRFPYEQYF
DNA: TGCGCCAGCAGCTTGGGGGACCGCTTCCCCTACGAGCAGTACTTC

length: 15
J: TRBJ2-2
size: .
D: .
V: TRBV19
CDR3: CASSILTANTGELFF
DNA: TGTGCCAGTAGTATCTTGACAGCAAACACCGGGGAGCTGTTTTTT

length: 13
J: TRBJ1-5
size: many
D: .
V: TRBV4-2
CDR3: CASSQDLGQPQHF
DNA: TGTGCCAGCAGCCAAGATTTGGGGCAGCCCCAGCATTTT

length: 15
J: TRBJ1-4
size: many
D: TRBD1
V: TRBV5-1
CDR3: CASSTGGTGLKKLFF
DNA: TGCGCCAGCAGCACGGGCGGGACAGGGTTGAAAAAACTGTTTTTT

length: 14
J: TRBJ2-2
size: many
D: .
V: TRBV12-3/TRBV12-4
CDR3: CASTLGESTGELFF
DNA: TGTGCCAGCACCTTGGGGGAGTCCACCGGGGAGCTGTTTTTT

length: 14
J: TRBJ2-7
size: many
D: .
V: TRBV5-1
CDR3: CASSLGRVPYEQYF
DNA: TGCGCCAGCAGCTTGGGACGGGTCCCCTACGAGCAGTACTTC

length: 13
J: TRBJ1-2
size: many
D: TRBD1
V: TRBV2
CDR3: CASIWDRGEGYTF
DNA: TGTGCCAGCATCTGGGACAGGGGTGAAGGCTACACCTTC

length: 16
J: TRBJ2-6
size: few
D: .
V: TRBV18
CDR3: CASSLGDRAGANVLTF
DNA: TGTGCCAGCTCACTTGGGGATAGGGCTGGGGCCAACGTCCTGACTTTC

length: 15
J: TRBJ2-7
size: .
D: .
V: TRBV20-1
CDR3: CSAMTLGGPSYEQYF
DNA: TGCAGTGCTATGACCTTGGGGGGACCCTCCTACGAGCAGTACTTC

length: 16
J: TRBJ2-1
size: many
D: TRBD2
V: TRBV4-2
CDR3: CASSLLAGEGYNEQFF
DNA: TGTGCCAGCAGCCTATTAGCGGGAGAAGGCTACAATGAGCAGTTCTTC

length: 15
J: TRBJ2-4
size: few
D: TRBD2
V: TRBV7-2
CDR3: CASSLQTSGTHIQYF
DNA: TGTGCCAGCAGCCTGCAGACTAGCGGGACCCACATTCAGTACTTC

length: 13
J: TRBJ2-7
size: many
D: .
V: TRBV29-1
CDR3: CSVRGGRSYEQYF
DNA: TGCAGCGTTAGGGGGGGCAGATCCTACGAGCAGTACTTC

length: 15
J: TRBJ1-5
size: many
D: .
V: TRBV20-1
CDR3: CSARAPGVRNQPQHF
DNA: TGCAGTGCTAGAGCCCCAGGTGTACGCAATCAGCCCCAGCATTTT

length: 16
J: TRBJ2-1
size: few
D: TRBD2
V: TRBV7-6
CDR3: CASSPAGGSSYNEQFF
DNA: TGTGCCAGCAGCCCCGCCGGCGGGAGCTCCTACAATGAGCAGTTCTTC

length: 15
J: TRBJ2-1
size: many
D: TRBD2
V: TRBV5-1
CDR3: CASSLALAVYNEQFF
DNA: TGCGCCAGCAGCTTGGCTCTAGCGGTCTACAATGAGCAGTTCTTC

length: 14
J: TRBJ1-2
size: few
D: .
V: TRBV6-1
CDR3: CASSPNRESYGYTF
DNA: TGTGCCAGCAGTCCTAACAGGGAATCTTATGGCTACACCTTC

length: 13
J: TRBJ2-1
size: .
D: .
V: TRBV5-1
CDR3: CTSSSDQIYEQFF
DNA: TGCACCAGCAGCTCGGACCAGATTTATGAGCAGTTCTTC